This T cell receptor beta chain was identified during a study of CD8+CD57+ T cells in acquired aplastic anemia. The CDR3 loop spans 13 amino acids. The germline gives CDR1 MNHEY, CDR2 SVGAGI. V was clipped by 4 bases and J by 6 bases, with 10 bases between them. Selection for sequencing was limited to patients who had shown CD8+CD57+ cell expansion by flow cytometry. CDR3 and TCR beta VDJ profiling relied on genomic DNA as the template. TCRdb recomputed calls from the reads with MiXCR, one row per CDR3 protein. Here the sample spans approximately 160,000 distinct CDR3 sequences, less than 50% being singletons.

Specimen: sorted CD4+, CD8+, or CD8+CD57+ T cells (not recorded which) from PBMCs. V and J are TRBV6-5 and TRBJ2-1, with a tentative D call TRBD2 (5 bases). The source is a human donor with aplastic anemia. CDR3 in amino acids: CASSFSGGNEQFF. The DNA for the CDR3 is TGTGCCAGCAGTTTCAGCGGCGGCAATGAGCAGTTCTTC.